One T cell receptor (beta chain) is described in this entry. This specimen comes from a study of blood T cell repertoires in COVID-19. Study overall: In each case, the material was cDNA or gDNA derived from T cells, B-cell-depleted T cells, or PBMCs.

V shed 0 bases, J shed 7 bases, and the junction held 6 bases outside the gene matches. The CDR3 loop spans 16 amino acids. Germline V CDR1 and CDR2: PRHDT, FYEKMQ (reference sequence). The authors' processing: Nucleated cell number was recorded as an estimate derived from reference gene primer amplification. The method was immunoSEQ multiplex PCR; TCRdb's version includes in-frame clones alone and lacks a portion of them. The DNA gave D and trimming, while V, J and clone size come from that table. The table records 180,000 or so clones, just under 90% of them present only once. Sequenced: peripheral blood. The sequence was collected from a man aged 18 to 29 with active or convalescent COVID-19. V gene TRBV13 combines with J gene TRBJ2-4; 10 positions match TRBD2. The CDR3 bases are TGTGCCAGCAGCTTAGGGCTAGCGGGAGTTGGTAACATTCAGTACTTC. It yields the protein CASSLGLAGVGNIQYF. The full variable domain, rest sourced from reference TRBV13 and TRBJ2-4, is AAGVIQSPRHLIKEKRETATLKCYPIPRHDTVYWYQQGPGQDPQFLISFYEKMQSDKGSIPDRFSAQQFSDYHSELNMSSLELGDSALYFCASSLGLAGVGNIQYFGAGTRLSVL.